The clone carrying this T cell receptor (beta chain) was seen only a few times. The antigen is unknown. This record comes from a study of beta chain features in type 1 diabetes. Points from the study as a whole: It was not settled here whether HLA type affects TCRB rearrangement. cDNA-based sequencing might over-represent cells highly expressing TCR. Moderate but significant shortening of TCRB CDR3s was recorded in all four CD4+ subsets from Type 1 diabetes patients. Patients with type 1 diabetes showed fewer VDJ junction insertions and more deletions.

The study reverse transcribed the entire isolated RNA, so it sequenced expressed TCRB transcripts. About 3.5 million reads, on average, came from each naive, central memory and regulatory T cell sample. Method: immunoSEQ multiplex PCR; TCRdb's copy keeps in-frame clones and lacks some. The sample consists of under 300,000 clones, approximately 11% of them appearing once. The CDR3 is made up of 13 amino acids. Trimming stripped 3 bases from V and 6 bases from J, with 10 bases between. Germline CDR1 reads KGHSH; CDR2 reads LQKENI. This TCR came from a man aged 25 to 45 with type 1 diabetes. The chain joins TRBV18 to TRBJ2-3; the D is unclear. Sample: naive CD4+ T cells from blood. This CDR3 is CASSPPTADTQYF. The CDR3 DNA reads as TGTGCCAGCTCACCCCCAACAGCCGATACGCAGTATTTT.